Below, 9 T cell receptor beta chains from the same sample are listed, as sequenced in a study of coeliac disease. TCRdb's table, derived via immunoSEQ multiplex PCR, lists solely in-frame clones and lacks some. The profile shows about 950 clones, approximately 58% of them singletons. The specimen sequenced was lamina propria lymphocytes from the gut. These receptors all stem from a woman between 45 and 60 years old with celiac disease on a gluten-free diet.

This clone was counted only a few times. This chain uses TRBV12-5 with TRBJ1-2; TRBD1 matches at 9 bases. CDR1 and CDR2 (germline): LGHNT, FRNRAP. Trimming cost V 2 bases and J 7 bases; bases outside gene matches: 2. This CDR3 spans 13 amino acids. The CDR3, as DNA: TGTGCTAGTGGTTTGAACAGGGGGCTTGGCTACACCTTC. This codes for CASGLNRGLGYTF.

The chain links TRBV6-1 to TRBJ1-2, with D hard to call. The CDR3 runs to 13 residues. V gave up 4 bases and J gave up 4 bases, with 10 bases separating them. CDR1 is MNHNS and CDR2 is SASEGT in the germline V gene. This CDR3 reads CASSASTGYGYTF. DNA for the CDR3: TGTGCCAGCAGTGCTTCCACGGGCTATGGCTACACCTTC.

This sequence joins TRBV29-1 and TRBJ2-5; maybe TRBD1 (8 bases). Germline V lookup: CDR1 SQVTM, CDR2 ANQGSEA. Trimming cost V 2 bases and J 2 bases, with 18 bases left between them. The CDR3 extends over 16 amino acids. CDR3 amino acids: CSVEPTGGGNQETQYF. CDR3 DNA sequence: TGCAGCGTTGAACCCACAGGGGGGGGGAATCAAGAGACCCAGTACTTC.

This chain links TRBV5-1 with TRBJ1-5, with D possibly being TRBD1 (5 bases). The germline V and J ends were trimmed by 0 bases and 6 bases, with 7 bases remaining between them. From germline, CDR1 is SGHRS and CDR2 YFSETQ. The CDR3 sequence is 13 residues long. The CDR3: CASSLVGGQPQHF. The CDR3 DNA reads TGCGCCAGCAGCTTGGTGGGGGGTCAGCCCCAGCATTTT.

The chain joins TRBV6-5 to TRBJ2-7, with TRBD2 matching 8 bases. The J segment lost 1 base and the V segment lost 0 bases, leaving 2 bases of the junction unmatched. This CDR3 region has 15 residues. From germline, CDR1 is MNHEY and CDR2 SVGAGI. The CDR3, as DNA: TGTGCCAGCAGTTACTCTACGGGGGGGTCCTACGAGCAGTACTTC. Protein product: CASSYSTGGSYEQYF.

The chain carries TRBV27 and TRBJ2-7, with D perhaps matching TRBD1 (6 bases). This CDR3 spans 16 amino acids. Looked up from germline, CDR1 is MNHEY and CDR2 is SMNVEV (reference sequence). V lost 5 bases, J lost 4 bases, and 21 bases lay in between. This CDR3 reads CASSLIGAWGLYEQYF. CDR3 DNA: TGTGCCAGCAGTCTCATAGGGGCATGGGGGCTTTACGAGCAGTACTTC.

Only a few counts were recorded for this clone. The rearrangement links TRBV30 to TRBJ1-1; 7 nucleotides agree with TRBD1. Germline V gene lookup returns CDR1 GTSNPN and CDR2 SVGIG (reference sequence). The ends lost 1 base at V and 3 bases at J; junction bases unmatched: 2. This CDR3 has 13 amino acids. The CDR3 DNA sequence: TGTGCCTGGAGTGCCACAGGGGACACTGAAGCTTTCTTT. This codes for CAWSATGDTEAFF.

The chain uses TRBV2 and TRBJ2-3, with D unresolved. Germline CDR1 and CDR2: SNHLY and FYNNEI. V dropped 0 bases and J dropped 6 bases, with 13 bases sitting between them. The CDR3 is 15 residues long. CDR3 coding DNA: TGTGCCAGCAGTGAAGCTCGATTAACTTCGGATACGCAGTATTTT. It encodes CASSEARLTSDTQYF. Looking up the rest from reference TRBV2 and TRBJ2-3 gives the full variable domain: EPEVTQTPSHQVTQMGQEVILRCVPISNHLYFYWYRQILGQKVEFLVSFYNNEISEKSEIFDDQFSVERPDGSNFTLKIRSTKLEDSAMYFCASSEARLTSDTQYFGPGTRLTVL.

The J gene is TRBJ1-2, the V gene TRBV5-1; 11 bases are shared with TRBD1. The CDR3 contains 15 residues. Germline CDR1 is SGHRS and CDR2 is YFSETQ. V lost 4 bases and J lost 4; bases outside the gene matches: 6. The CDR3 DNA follows: TGCGCCAGCAGCGGGACAGGGGGTAGGGCCTATGGCTACACCTTC. It specifies CASSGTGGRAYGYTF.